This T cell receptor (beta chain) originates from a study of T cell responses to AZD1222 COVID-19 vaccine (dated by TCRdb to about 2021). Regarding the research as a whole: A total of more than 230 trial participants underwent TCR sequencing, of whom 207 had received two doses of AZD1222 and some 25 had received two doses of the MenACWY control vaccine. Trial participants were enrolled into age subgroups of 18-55, 56-69 and 70-plus years, which contained about 150, 28 and 57 TCR-sequenced participants, respectively. General conclusions and limits of the study: Conclusions about previously exposed vaccinees are limited because only a handful of AZD1222 recipients were SARS-CoV-2 seropositive at baseline. Nearly half of unique spike-specific TCRs reportedly recognized epitopes outside regions mutated in the B.1.351 and B.1.1.7 variants. The vaccine-associated CD4 TCRs covered the entire spike protein, and the dominant responses fell in regions 160-218 and 743-854. The 56-69-year group was small, and its depth increase did not reach significance, likely because of low power. Most participants were white British and females outnumbered males, and the authors suggested that clonal diversity may have been underestimated. Because no day 14 peak-response samples were available, the repertoires could be characterized only after the peak T cell response. After two AZD1222 doses, both the breadth and the depth of spike-specific TCRs were significantly higher than at day 0 and than in MenACWY recipients.

This clone was observed once. This receptor's antigen is unknown. No much larger clone exists at a distance of one base, and base qualities are not known. The junction shows trimming of 2 bases on V and 2 bases on J, plus 10 bases between the germline ends. The CDR3, cysteine through phenylalanine, is 15 amino acids long. The only DNA kept is the CDR3, 45 bases in frame from the first base. CDR1 is given as SGHDT and CDR2 as YYEEEE, both from the germline V gene. The meaning of the sample's time point label: about 28 days (+/-7) after the second vaccine dose. Because spike-specific TCR depth and breadth did not differ between the two schedules, AZD1222 recipients who got a second dose at roughly 4 weeks were pooled with those who got a second dose at roughly 12 weeks. Vaccinee samples came from UK trials COV001 and COV002, including a single-blind randomized controlled phase 2/3 trial of AZD1222 (ChAdOx1 nCoV-19) in healthy adults. For TCRbeta chain sequencing, PBMC samples from trial participants were taken at day 0 and at day 28 after the second dose.

The CDR3 regions of human TCRbeta chains were analyzed by immunosequencing. The study's processing was this. Repertoire TCRs were matched against a reference library of SARS-CoV-2-specific TCRs generated with the MIRA antigen-specificity platform. Breadth was defined as the fraction of unique TCRs that were SARS-CoV-2-associated, and depth was defined as the fraction of total T cells that were SARS-CoV-2-associated. Each spike-specific TCR was assigned to its reactive spike region and to a CD4 or CD8 class using the MIRA data. Log10-transformed breadth and depth values were compared by one-way ANOVA with Sidak's multiple comparisons tests. Held by TCRdb, this immuneACCESS table contains in-frame sequences only and omits some clones. Under half of the omission traces to an unresolved V gene where checked; the cause of the rest is unknown. That table supplies the V and J calls and clone size; D and trimming were determined from the DNA. A total of about 150,000 clones appear in this sample, roughly 90% of them only once. The ten largest make up roughly 3.4% of the sample.

The TCR sequence derives from an adult who received the AZD1222 COVID-19 vaccine. The chain is made from TRBV5-6 and TRBJ1-4; 5 matching bases give a weak D call of TRBD1. Material: peripheral blood, obtained 28 days after the second AZD1222 dose. The sequenced DNA: TGTGCCAGCAGCTTAGGGGTAAAGACTAATGAAAAACTGTTTTTT. It translates as CASSLGVKTNEKLFF.